This T cell receptor (beta chain) was obtained from a study of cytomegalovirus exposure and HLA in healthy donors. Overall study context: Approximately 200 million T cells yielded roughly 120 million unique TCR beta sequences in earlier analysis.

Comment on this clone: Its target is not known.

Trimming shortened V by 3 bases and J by 0 bases, and 10 bases separated the two germline ends. This CDR3 has 15 amino acids. Germline V lookup: CDR1 LNHDA, CDR2 SQIVND (reference sequence). PCR used 60 Vbeta primers and 13 Jbeta primers. The method was immunoSEQ multiplex PCR; TCRdb's version includes in-frame clones alone and lacks a portion of them. Among 130,000 or so clones listed, 6.5% to 9.5% were seen once. General study points: In a later analysis, a genetic analysis reported fewer productive-TCR N-insertions in an Asian-associated ancestry cluster than the cohort average. A later analysis revealed that TCR association rates differed between HLA loci, peaking at DRB1 and bottoming out at HLA-C.

The specimen sequenced was PBMCs. The chain uses TRBV19 and TRBJ2-3; a possible D gene is TRBD2 (5 bases). This clonotype was obtained from a man aged 35 to 55 in good health and CMV-seronegative. The CDR3 protein is CASSIGLASTDTQYF. The CDR3 DNA sequence: TGTGCCAGTAGTATTGGGTTAGCGAGCACAGATACGCAGTATTTT.